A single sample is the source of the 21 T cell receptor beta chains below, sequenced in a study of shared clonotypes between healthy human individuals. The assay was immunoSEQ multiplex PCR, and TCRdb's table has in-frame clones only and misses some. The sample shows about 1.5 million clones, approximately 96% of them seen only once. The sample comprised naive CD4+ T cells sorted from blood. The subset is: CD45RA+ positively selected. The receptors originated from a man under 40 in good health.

This chain's CDR3 is CASSFFAIRYQETQYF. CDR3 nucleotide sequence: TGTGCCAGCAGTTTCTTTGCTATAAGGTACCAAGAGACCCAGTACTTC. The gene calls are TRBV28 and TRBJ2-5, with D unclear. Germline V gene data show CDR1 as MDHEN and CDR2 as SYDVKM. Deletions cut 3 bases from V and 0 bases from J, with 14 bases between. The CDR3 spans 16 residues. The variable domain in full, completed from reference TRBV28 and TRBJ2-5, reads DVKVTQSSRYLVKRTGEKVFLECVQDMDHENMFWYRQDPGLGLRLIYFSYDVKMKEKGDIPEGYSVSREKKERFSLILESASTNQTSMYLCASSFFAIRYQETQYFGPGTRLLVL.

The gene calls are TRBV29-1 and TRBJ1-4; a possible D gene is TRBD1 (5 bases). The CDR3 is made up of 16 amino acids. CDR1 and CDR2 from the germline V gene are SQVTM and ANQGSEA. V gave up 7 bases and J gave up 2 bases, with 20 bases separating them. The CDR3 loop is CSALRAGLGTNEKLFF. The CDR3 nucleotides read TGCAGCGCCCTAAGGGCAGGGCTCGGGACTAATGAAAAACTGTTTTTT.

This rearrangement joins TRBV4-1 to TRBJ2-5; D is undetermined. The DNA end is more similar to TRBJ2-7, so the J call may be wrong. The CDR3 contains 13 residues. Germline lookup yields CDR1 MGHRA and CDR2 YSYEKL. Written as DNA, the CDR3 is TGCGCCAGCAGCCAAGATCCCCTGCACGAGCAGTACTTC. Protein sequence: CASSQDPLHEQYF.

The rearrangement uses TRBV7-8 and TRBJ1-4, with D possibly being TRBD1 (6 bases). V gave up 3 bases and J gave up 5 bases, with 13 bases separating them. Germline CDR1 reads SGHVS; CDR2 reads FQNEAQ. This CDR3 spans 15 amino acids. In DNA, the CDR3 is TGTGCCAGCAGCTTTCGGGGGCGACAGAATGAAAAACTGTTTTTT. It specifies CASSFRGRQNEKLFF.

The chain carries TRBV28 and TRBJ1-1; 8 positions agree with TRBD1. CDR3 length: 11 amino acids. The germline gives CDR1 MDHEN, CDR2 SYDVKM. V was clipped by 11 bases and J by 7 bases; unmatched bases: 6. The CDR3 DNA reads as TGTGCCGGTAAAACAGGGGGTGAAGCTTTCTTT. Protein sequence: CAGKTGGEAFF.

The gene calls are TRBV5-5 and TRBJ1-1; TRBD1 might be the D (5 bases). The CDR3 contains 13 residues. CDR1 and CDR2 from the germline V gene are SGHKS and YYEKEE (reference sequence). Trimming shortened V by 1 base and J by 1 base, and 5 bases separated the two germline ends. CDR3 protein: CASSLQGNTEAFF. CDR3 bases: TGTGCCAGCAGCTTGCAGGGGAACACTGAAGCTTTCTTT.

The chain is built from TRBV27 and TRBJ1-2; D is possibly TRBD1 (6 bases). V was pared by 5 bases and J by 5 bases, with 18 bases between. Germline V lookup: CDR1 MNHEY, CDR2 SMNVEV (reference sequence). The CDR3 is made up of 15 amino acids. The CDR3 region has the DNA TGTGCCAGCAGTGCAGGCCCCGGGGGCGTTTATGGCTACACCTTC. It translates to CASSAGPGGVYGYTF.

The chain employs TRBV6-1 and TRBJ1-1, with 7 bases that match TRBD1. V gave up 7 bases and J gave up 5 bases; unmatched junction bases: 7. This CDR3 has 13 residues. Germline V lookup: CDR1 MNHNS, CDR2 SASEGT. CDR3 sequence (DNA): TGTGCCAGCATCGACCCAGGGGGGACTGAAGCTTTCTTT. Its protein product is CASIDPGGTEAFF.

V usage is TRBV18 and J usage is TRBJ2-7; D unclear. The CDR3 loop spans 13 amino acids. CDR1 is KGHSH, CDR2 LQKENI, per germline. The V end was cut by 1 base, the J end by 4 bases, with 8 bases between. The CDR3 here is CASSPQYLYEQYF. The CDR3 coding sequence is TGTGCCAGCTCACCACAGTATCTGTACGAGCAGTACTTC.

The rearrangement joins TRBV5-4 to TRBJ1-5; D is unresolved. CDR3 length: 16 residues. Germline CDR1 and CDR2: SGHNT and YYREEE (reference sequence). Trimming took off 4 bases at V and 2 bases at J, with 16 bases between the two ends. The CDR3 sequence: CASSGGPPGGNQPQHF. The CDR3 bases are TGTGCCAGCAGCGGCGGGCCCCCCGGGGGCAATCAGCCCCAGCATTTT.

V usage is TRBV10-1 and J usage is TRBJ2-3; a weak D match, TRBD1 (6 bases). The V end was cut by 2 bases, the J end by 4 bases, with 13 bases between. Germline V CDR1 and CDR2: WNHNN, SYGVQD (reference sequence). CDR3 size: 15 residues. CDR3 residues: CASSEEQGAPDTQYF. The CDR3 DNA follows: TGCGCCAGCAGTGAGGAACAGGGAGCGCCAGATACGCAGTATTTT.

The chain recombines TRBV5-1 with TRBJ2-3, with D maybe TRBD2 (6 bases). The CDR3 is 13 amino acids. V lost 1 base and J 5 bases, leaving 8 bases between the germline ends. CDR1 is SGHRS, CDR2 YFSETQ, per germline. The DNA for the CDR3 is TGCGCCAGCAGCTTGTCGGGGGTAGATACGCAGTATTTT. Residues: CASSLSGVDTQYF.

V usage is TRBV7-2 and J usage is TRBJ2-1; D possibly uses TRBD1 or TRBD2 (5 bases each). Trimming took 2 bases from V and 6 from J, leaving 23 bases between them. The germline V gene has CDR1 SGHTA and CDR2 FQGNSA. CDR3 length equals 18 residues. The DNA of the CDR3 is TGTGCCAGCAGCTTATCCTTACCTACCGGGGCCGGAGGCAATGAGCAGTTCTTC. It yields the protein CASSLSLPTGAGGNEQFF.

CDR3 sequence reads: CAISESLSIYTQYF. The CDR3 region has the DNA TGTGCCATCAGTGAGTCGTTGTCGATCTATACGCAGTATTTT. This rearrangement joins TRBV10-3 to TRBJ2-3; D is uncertain. Between the trimmed V and J ends, which lost 0 bases and 7 bases, there was a span of 11 bases. There are 14 residues in the CDR3. Germline-derived CDR1 and CDR2 are ENHRY and SYGVKD.

The CDR3 spells CASIPLGGLVKNIQYF. The DNA of the CDR3 is TGTGCCAGCATTCCTCTAGGGGGTCTGGTCAAAAACATTCAGTACTTC. The V gene is TRBV5-8, the J gene TRBJ2-4; a possible D gene is TRBD1 (6 bases). The length of the CDR3 is 16 residues. Germline V gene lookup returns CDR1 SGHTS and CDR2 YDEGEE. Trimming shortened V by 6 bases and J by 3 bases, and 19 bases separated the two germline ends.

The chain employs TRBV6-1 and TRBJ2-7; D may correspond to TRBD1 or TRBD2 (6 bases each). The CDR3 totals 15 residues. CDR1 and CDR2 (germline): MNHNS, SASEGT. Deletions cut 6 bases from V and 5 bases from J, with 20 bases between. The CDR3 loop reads CASSSGAPTKNEQYF. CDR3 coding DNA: TGTGCCAGCAGCTCGGGGGCCCCGACGAAGAACGAGCAGTACTTC.

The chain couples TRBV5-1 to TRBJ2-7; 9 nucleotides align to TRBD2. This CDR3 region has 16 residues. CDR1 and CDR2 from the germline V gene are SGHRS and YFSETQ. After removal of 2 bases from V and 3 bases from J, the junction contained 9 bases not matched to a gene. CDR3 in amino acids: CASSLGAGGLYYEQYF. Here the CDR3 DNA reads TGCGCCAGCAGCTTAGGAGCGGGAGGTCTCTACTACGAGCAGTACTTC.

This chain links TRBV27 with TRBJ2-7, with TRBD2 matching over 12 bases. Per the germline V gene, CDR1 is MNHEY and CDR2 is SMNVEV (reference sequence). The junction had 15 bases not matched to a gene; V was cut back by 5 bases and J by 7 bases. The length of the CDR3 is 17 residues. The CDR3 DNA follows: TGTGCCAGCAGTCCCCGGGGCAGACTAGCGGGAGTCTGGGAGCAGTACTTC. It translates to CASSPRGRLAGVWEQYF.

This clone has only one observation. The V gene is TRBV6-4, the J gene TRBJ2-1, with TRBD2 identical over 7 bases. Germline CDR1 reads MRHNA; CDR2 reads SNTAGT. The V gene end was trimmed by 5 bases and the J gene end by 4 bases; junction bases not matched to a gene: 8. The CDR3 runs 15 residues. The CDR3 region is CASSPDSGRYNEQFF. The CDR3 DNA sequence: TGTGCCAGCAGTCCAGATAGCGGGCGGTACAATGAGCAGTTCTTC.

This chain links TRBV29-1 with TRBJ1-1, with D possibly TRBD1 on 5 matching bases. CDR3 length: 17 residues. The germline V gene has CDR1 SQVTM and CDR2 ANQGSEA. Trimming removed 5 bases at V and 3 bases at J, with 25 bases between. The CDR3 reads CSVKSLGGTRRDTEAFF. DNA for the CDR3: TGCAGCGTTAAATCCCTGGGCGGGACCCGGAGGGACACTGAAGCTTTCTTT. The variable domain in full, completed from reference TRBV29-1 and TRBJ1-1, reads SAVISQKPSRDICQRGTSLTIQCQVDSQVTMMFWYRQQPGQSLTLIATANQGSEATYESGFVIDKFPISRPNLTFSTLTVSNMSPEDSSIYLCSVKSLGGTRRDTEAFFGQGTRLTVV.

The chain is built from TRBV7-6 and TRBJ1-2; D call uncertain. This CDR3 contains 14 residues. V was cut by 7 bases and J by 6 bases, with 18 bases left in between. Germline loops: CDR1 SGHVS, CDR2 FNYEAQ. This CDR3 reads CASNSRLGIDGYTF. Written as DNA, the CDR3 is TGTGCCAGCAACTCCCGGTTGGGAATTGATGGCTACACCTTC. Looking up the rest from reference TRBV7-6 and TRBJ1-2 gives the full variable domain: GAGVSQSPRYKVTKRGQDVALRCDPISGHVSLYWYRQALGQGPEFLTYFNYEAQQDKSGLPNDRFSAERPEGSISTLTIQRTEQRDSAMYRCASNSRLGIDGYTFGSGTRLTVV.